This entry concerns a single T cell receptor (beta chain). The antigen remains undetermined. The sample is drawn from a study of graft-versus-host responses after intestinal transplantation. General study findings and limits: Among recipient marrow samples, GvH clones were found; some appeared first in ileum or blood. Allografts of patients with graft-donor T cell macrochimerism showed high graft-versus-host to host-versus-graft clone ratios. An association linked early post-transplant HvG declines with peak circulating GvH clone levels.

Germline V gene lookup returns CDR1 MRHNA and CDR2 SNTAGT. J lost 5 bases, V lost 0 bases, and 6 bases had no gene match. The CDR3 consists of 16 residues. Clones were sequenced by immunoSEQ multiplex PCR, and TCRdb holds only the in-frame ones, with some missing. This table has under 50,000 clones, more than 85% appearing once. The chain couples TRBV6-4 to TRBJ2-2; TRBD1 matches 7 bases. Specimen: PBMCs, collected 700 to 750 days after intestinal transplantation. This TCR came from a human patient who received an intestinal transplant, so some T cells may come from the graft donor. CDR3 sequence: CASSDSAQGETGELFF. The DNA of the CDR3 is TGTGCCAGCAGTGACTCTGCCCAGGGGGAAACCGGGGAGCTGTTTTTT.